These T cell receptor beta chains were read from a single sample in a study of CD8 T cells in ankylosing spondylitis. One entry per CDR3 protein results from TCRdb running MiXCR on the 5' RACE reads. The sample lists about 160,000 distinct CDR3 sequences; 18% were seen once. The sample taken for sequencing was blood, either unsorted or a sorted T cell fraction (not recorded which). The source is a male donor with ankylosing spondylitis or in good health (not recorded which). Each CDR3 is given with its conserved first and last residue. A D gene is named only where the DNA matches it firmly. Size values are once, few and many counts, or a class for expanded clones, and some rows have none.

clone size	V gene	D gene	J gene	CDR3 protein	CDR3 DNA
many	TRBV2	TRBD2	TRBJ2-1	CASRGLAVSSYNEQFF	TGTGCCAGCAGGGGACTAGCGGTTAGCTCCTACAATGAGCAGTTCTTC
.	TRBV29-1	TRBD2	TRBJ2-1	CSAGLAGGHSNEQFF	TGCAGCGCGGGACTAGCGGGAGGCCACTCCAATGAGCAGTTCTTC
.	TRBV27	TRBD1	TRBJ1-1	CASSRPGTGRTEAFF	TGTGCCAGCAGTCGTCCCGGGACAGGGAGAACTGAAGCTTTCTTT
many	TRBV5-4	TRBD1	TRBJ1-1	CASSPRQGISSVSEAFF	TGTGCCAGCAGCCCCCGACAGGGGATTTCGAGTGTCTCTGAAGCTTTCTTT
.	TRBV20-1	TRBD1	TRBJ2-3	CSASGIDRDRAPQYF	TGCAGTGCTTCGGGCATCGACCGGGACAGGGCTCCGCAGTATTTT
.	TRBV2	.	TRBJ2-5	CASSEEGYQETQYF	TGTGCCAGCAGTGAAGAGGGGTACCAAGAGACCCAGTACTTC
many	TRBV7-3	.	TRBJ2-7	CASRAHSSSYEQYF	TGTGCCAGCAGGGCCCATTCGAGCTCCTACGAGCAGTACTTC
.	TRBV20-1	TRBD1	TRBJ1-6	CCARDLAGTGSSYNSPLHF	TGCTGTGCTAGAGATCTCGCCGGGACAGGGAGCTCCTATAATTCACCCCTCCACTTT
once	TRBV5-1	TRBD1	TRBJ1-1	CASTASGTGNTEAFF	TGCGCCAGCACGGCGTCCGGGACAGGGAACACTGAAGCTTTCTTT
.	TRBV4-1	TRBD1	TRBJ1-4	CASSQTPGTGDEKLFF	TGCGCCAGCAGCCAAACTCCCGGGACAGGGGATGAAAAACTGTTTTTT
many	TRBV18	TRBD2	TRBJ2-7	CASSPYTGNHASGGSYEQYF	TGTGCCAGCTCACCGTATACAGGGAACCATGCCAGCGGGGGGTCCTACGAGCAGTACTTC
few	TRBV5-1	TRBD1	TRBJ1-2	CASSLEQGVSYGYTF	TGCGCCAGCAGCTTGGAACAGGGGGTTAGCTATGGCTACACCTTC
.	TRBV29-1	.	TRBJ1-5	CSVLSDSNQPQHF	TGCAGCGTTTTATCGGACAGCAATCAGCCCCAGCATTTT
many	TRBV5-1	.	TRBJ2-1	CASSLGGGYNEQFF	TGCGCCAGCAGCTTGGGAGGCGGTTACAATGAGCAGTTCTTC
many	TRBV6-1	.	TRBJ2-4	CASSEGGAKNIQYF	TGTGCCAGCAGTGAAGGTGGGGCCAAAAACATTCAGTACTTC
few	TRBV6-1	.	TRBJ2-2	CASMRDYNTGELFF	TGTGCCAGCATGCGGGATTATAACACCGGGGAGCTGTTTTTT
many	TRBV20-1	TRBD2	TRBJ2-1	CSAGTSGSYNEQFF	TGCAGTGCTGGGACTAGCGGCTCCTACAATGAGCAGTTCTTC
many	TRBV5-1	TRBD1	TRBJ2-5	CASSFLGQGQETQYF	TGCGCCAGCAGCTTCCTCGGACAGGGTCAAGAGACCCAGTACTTC
many	TRBV24-1	.	TRBJ2-5	CATSDSGTARVEETQYF	TGTGCCACCAGTGATTCCGGGACCGCGCGCGTAGAAGAGACCCAGTACTTC
few	TRBV6-5	.	TRBJ1-3	CASSYVGGGGNTIYF	TGTGCCAGCAGTTACGTGGGGGGCGGTGGAAACACCATATATTTT
few	TRBV18	.	TRBJ2-5	CASSPQSTPQETQYF	TGTGCCAGCTCACCTCAGTCGACACCGCAAGAGACCCAGTACTTC
many	TRBV5-1	.	TRBJ1-1	CASEPGLRNTEAFF	TGCGCCAGCGAACCGGGACTGAGGAACACTGAAGCTTTCTTT
.	TRBV28	TRBD1	TRBJ2-3	CASSTTGVGDTQYF	TGTGCCAGCAGCACGACAGGGGTGGGGGATACGCAGTATTTT
many	TRBV6-5	.	TRBJ2-4	CASSYSRQAKNIQYF	TGTGCCAGCAGTTACTCCAGGCAGGCCAAAAACATTCAGTACTTC
many	TRBV3-1	TRBD2	TRBJ2-1	CASSPGTSGANEQFF	TGTGCCAGCAGCCCGGGGACTAGCGGGGCGAATGAGCAGTTCTTC
many	TRBV20-1	TRBD2	TRBJ2-4	CSARWAGVRVAKNIQYF	TGCAGTGCTAGATGGGCGGGAGTTCGGGTAGCCAAAAACATTCAGTACTTC
.	TRBV2	TRBD2	TRBJ2-7	CASSPPRTSHDEQYF	TGTGCCAGCAGTCCCCCCCGGACTAGCCACGACGAGCAGTACTTC
.	TRBV7-2	.	TRBJ2-3	CASSFERAASTDTQYF	TGTGCCAGCAGCTTTGAAAGAGCGGCTAGCACAGATACGCAGTATTTT